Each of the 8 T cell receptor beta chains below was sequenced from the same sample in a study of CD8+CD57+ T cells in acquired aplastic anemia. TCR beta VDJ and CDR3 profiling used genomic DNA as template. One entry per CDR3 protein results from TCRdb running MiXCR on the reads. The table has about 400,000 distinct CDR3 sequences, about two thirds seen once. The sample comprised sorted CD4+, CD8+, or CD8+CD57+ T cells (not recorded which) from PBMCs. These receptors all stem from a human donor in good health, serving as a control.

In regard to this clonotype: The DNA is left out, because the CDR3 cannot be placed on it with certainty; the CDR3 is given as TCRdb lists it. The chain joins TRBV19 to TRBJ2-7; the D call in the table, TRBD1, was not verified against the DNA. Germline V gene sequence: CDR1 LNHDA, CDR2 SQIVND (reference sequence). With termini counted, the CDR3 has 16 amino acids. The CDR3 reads CASSSGLGETQYFEPV.

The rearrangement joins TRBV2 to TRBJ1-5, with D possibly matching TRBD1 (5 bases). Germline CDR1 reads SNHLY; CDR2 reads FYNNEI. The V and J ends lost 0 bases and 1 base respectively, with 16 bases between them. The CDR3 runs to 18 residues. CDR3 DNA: TGTGCCAGCAGTGAAGCGTTATGGAGTCGACAGAGCAATCAGCCCCAGCATTTT. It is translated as CASSEALWSRQSNQPQHF.

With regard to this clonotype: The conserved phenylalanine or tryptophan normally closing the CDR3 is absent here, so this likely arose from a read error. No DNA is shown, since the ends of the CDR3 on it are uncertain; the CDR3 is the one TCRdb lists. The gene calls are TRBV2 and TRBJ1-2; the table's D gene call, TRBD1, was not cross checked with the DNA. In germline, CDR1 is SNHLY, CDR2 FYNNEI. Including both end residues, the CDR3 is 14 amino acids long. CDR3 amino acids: CASKGQGNQPRHFV.

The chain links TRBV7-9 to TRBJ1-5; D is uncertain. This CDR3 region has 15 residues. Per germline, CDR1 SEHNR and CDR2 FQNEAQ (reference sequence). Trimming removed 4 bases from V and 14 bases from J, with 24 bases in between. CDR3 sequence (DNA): TGTGCCAGCAGCTCTGGAGCGGCTACCAAGCTGTTCGAGCATTTT. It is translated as CASSSGAATKLFEHF.

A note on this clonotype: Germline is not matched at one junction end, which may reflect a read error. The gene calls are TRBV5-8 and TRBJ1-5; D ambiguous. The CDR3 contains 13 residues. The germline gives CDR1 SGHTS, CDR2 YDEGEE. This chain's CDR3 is CASSLGGPQPQHF. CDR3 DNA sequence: TGCGCCAGCAGCCTCGGCGGACCTCAGCCCCAGCATTTT.

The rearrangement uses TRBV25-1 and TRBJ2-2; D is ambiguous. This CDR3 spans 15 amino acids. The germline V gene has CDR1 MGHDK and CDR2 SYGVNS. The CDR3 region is CPCAGSHNDTGELFF. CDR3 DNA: TGTCCCTGTGCCGGCAGCCACAATGACACCGGGGAGCTGTTTTTT.

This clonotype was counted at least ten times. CDR3 DNA: TGTGCCAGCAGCCCGCCCGGAAGGACGGGGGGCGAGCAGTACTTC. Its protein is CASSPPGRTGGEQYF. This chain uses TRBV11-2 with TRBJ2-7; 7 bases fit TRBD2. The CDR3 totals 15 residues. CDR1 is SGHAT, CDR2 FQNNGV, per germline. Trimming at V came to 5 bases and at J to 6 bases, leaving 13 bases not matched to a gene.

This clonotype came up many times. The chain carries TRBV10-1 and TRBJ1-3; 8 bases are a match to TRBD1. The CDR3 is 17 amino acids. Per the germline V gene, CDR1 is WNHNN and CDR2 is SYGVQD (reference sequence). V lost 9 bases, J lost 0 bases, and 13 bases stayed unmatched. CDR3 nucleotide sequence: TGCGCCAGGAGGGACAGGCCCTGCCTACACTCTGGAAACACCATATATTTT. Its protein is CARRDRPCLHSGNTIYF.